One sample yielded the 9 T cell receptor beta chains listed below, sequenced in a study of a mutant IDH1 vaccine in newly diagnosed glioma. The protocol was immunoSEQ multiplex PCR, while the TCRdb copy is restricted to in-frame clones and leaves out a portion. Of 30,000 to 40,000 clones in the sample, 80% were seen once. Their target antigens are unknown. Noted time point: week 35, safety follow-up. Vaccination comprised doses that each held 300 ug of mutant IDH1 20-mer peptide, plus topical imiquimod. The sequencing here drew on PBMCs, taken from a glioma patient whose treatment included an IDH1 peptide vaccine. These receptors were collected from a man aged 35-49 years with glioma. Some clones in this sample may be carry-over from other donors' samples.

Here the CDR3 reads CASSLGAGWEAFF. As DNA, the CDR3 is TGTGCCAGCAGCTTAGGGGCCGGTTGGGAGGCTTTCTTT. J is TRBJ1-1 and V is TRBV7-3; TRBD1 might be the D (5 bases). The CDR3 is 13 amino acids. Germline CDR1 reads SGHTA; CDR2 reads FQGTGA. The V end lost 2 bases, the J end lost 11 bases, and 15 bases lay between the germline ends.

This clone came up once. This chain joins TRBV4-1 and TRBJ1-3; unclear D gene. The CDR3 spans 16 residues. Germline V CDR1 and CDR2: MGHRA, YSYEKL. V lost 4 bases, J lost 0 bases, and 13 bases lay in between. CDR3 protein: CASSLSVESSGNTIYF. CDR3 bases: TGCGCCAGCAGCCTGTCTGTAGAAAGCTCTGGAAACACCATATATTTT.

The gene calls are TRBV11-3 and TRBJ2-1; D is possibly TRBD1 (5 bases). Germline V gene data show CDR1 as SGHNT and CDR2 as YENEEA. The ends were cut back, 4 bases at V and 6 bases at J, with 10 bases in the middle. The CDR3 loop spans 13 amino acids. CDR3 DNA sequence: TGTGCCAGCAGCTCTCGACAGTCCAATGAGCAGTTCTTC. Translating gives CASSSRQSNEQFF. Combining the CDR3 with reference TRBV11-3 and TRBJ2-1 gives the whole variable domain EAGVVQSPRYKIIEKKQPVAFWCNPISGHNTLYWYLQNLGQGPELLIRYENEEAVDDSQLPKDRFSAERLKGVDSTLKIQPAELGDSAVYLCASSSRQSNEQFFGPGTRLTVL.

This rearrangement joins TRBV6-6 to TRBJ2-1; D is possibly TRBD1 (5 bases). Germline V lookup: CDR1 MNHNY, CDR2 SVGAGI (reference sequence). The CDR3 loop spans 14 amino acids. The V end lost 5 bases, the J end lost 5 bases, and 13 bases lay between the germline ends. The DNA for the CDR3 is TGTGCCAGCAGTCGTCTAGGGGTCAACAATGAGCAGTTCTTC. This sequence encodes CASSRLGVNNEQFF.

This clone was seen just once. This chain links TRBV30 with TRBJ1-5; D is possibly TRBD1 (6 bases). In germline, CDR1 is GTSNPN, CDR2 SVGIG (reference sequence). This CDR3 spans 14 amino acids. Deletions cut 1 base from V and 4 bases from J, with 11 bases between. DNA for the CDR3: TGTGCCTGGAGTGGTGACAGGTCTAATCAGCCCCAGCATTTT. It translates to CAWSGDRSNQPQHF.

The chain couples TRBV27 to TRBJ1-5; 7 nucleotides match TRBD1. Germline V gives CDR1 MNHEY, CDR2 SMNVEV (reference sequence). The CDR3 is made up of 15 amino acids. V trimming: 3 bases; J trimming: 6 bases; junction bases outside the gene matches: 8. This chain's CDR3 is CASSLVTGRGQPQHF. For the CDR3, the DNA is TGTGCCAGCAGTTTGGTGACAGGGAGGGGTCAGCCCCAGCATTTT.

The chain is built from TRBV29-1 and TRBJ2-1, with D unclear. CDR1 is SQVTM, CDR2 ANQGSEA, per germline. V was pared by 4 bases and J by 7 bases, with 5 bases between. The CDR3 is 10 amino acids. The CDR3 nucleotides read TGCAGCGTTGTTTTAAATGAGCAGTTCTTC. This codes for CSVVLNEQFF.

The chain carries TRBV10-2 and TRBJ1-2, with D possibly being TRBD1 (5 bases). The CDR3 has 14 residues. With 5 bases removed from V and 1 base from J, the gap between germline ends came to 11 bases. CDR1 and CDR2 from the germline V gene are WSHSY and SAAADI. CDR3 loop: CASSYGTLNYGYTF. The CDR3 bases are TGCGCCAGCAGTTACGGGACTCTTAACTATGGCTACACCTTC.

The CDR3 is CASPPSGQANEKLFF. In nucleotides, the CDR3 is TGTGCCAGCCCTCCTTCTGGTCAAGCAAATGAAAAACTGTTTTTT. This rearrangement joins TRBV11-2 to TRBJ1-4; D is unclear. Germline CDR1 is SGHAT and CDR2 is FQNNGV. The V gene lost 8 bases and the J gene lost 5 bases, with 18 bases spanning the gap. The CDR3 extends over 15 amino acids.